Listed below are T cell receptor beta chains from one sample, sequenced in a study of blood T cell repertoires in COVID-19. Method: immunoSEQ multiplex PCR; TCRdb's copy keeps in-frame clones and lacks some. The sample includes about 64,000 clones, roughly two thirds seen only once; the top ten take around half. The material sequenced was PBMCs or T cells enriched from blood (not recorded which). All receptors derive from a woman aged 55-70 years who had been exposed to COVID-19. CDR3s include the opening cysteine and the closing phenylalanine or tryptophan. D genes are given only for firm matches. Where a row states a size, it is once, few, many or the class of an expanded clone; other rows omit it.

clone_size	d_call	v_call	j_call	cdr3_aa	cdr3_nt
NA	NA	TRBV5-1	TRBJ2-1	CASSLWGGRDNEQFF	TGCGCCAGCAGCTTGTGGGGCGGCCGGGACAATGAGCAGTTCTTC
few	TRBD2	TRBV7-7	TRBJ2-1	CASSQREGLYNEQFF	TGTGCTAGCAGTCAGCGGGAGGGCCTTTACAATGAGCAGTTCTTC
NA	TRBD1	TRBV18	TRBJ1-1	CASSPLPPRQGNTEAFF	TGTGCCAGCTCACCTCTTCCTCCCCGACAGGGCAACACTGAAGCTTTCTTT
NA	TRBD2	TRBV7-8	TRBJ2-7	CASSLGPPGGRAYEQYF	TGTGCCAGCAGCTTAGGACCGCCCGGCGGGAGGGCCTACGAGCAGTACTTC
few	NA	TRBV27	TRBJ1-6	CASSLGASSYNSPLHF	TGTGCCAGCAGTTTAGGGGCAAGCTCCTATAATTCACCCCTCCACTTT
NA	TRBD1	TRBV6-5	TRBJ1-1	CASIDREYTEAFF	TGTGCCAGCATCGACAGGGAGTACACTGAAGCTTTCTTT
few	NA	TRBV12-5	TRBJ2-3	CASGLSGSTDTQYF	TGTGCTAGTGGTTTAAGCGGGAGCACAGATACGCAGTATTTT
NA	NA	TRBV28	TRBJ2-2	CASSEDFGAGELFF	TGTGCCAGCAGTGAGGACTTTGGGGCCGGGGAGCTGTTTTTT
NA	TRBD1	TRBV6-5	TRBJ1-5	CASSRLQGEQPQHF	TGTGCCAGCAGCCGACTCCAGGGGGAACAGCCCCAGCATTTT
NA	TRBD1	TRBV9	TRBJ1-6	CASSATGTGVSPLHF	TGTGCCAGCAGCGCAACCGGGACAGGGGTGTCACCCCTCCACTTT
once	NA	TRBV9	TRBJ1-3	CASSSEDISGNTIYF	TGTGCCAGCAGCTCCGAAGACATTTCTGGAAACACCATATATTTT
NA	NA	TRBV4-3	TRBJ2-3	CASSHDANRKNTDTQYF	TGCGCCAGCAGCCATGATGCAAACAGGAAAAACACAGATACGCAGTATTTT
NA	TRBD2	TRBV9	TRBJ2-1	CASSAILAGAYNEQFF	TGTGCCAGCAGCGCCATACTAGCGGGGGCCTACAATGAGCAGTTCTTC
once	TRBD2	TRBV6-5	TRBJ2-3	CASRRTSGITDTQYF	TGTGCCAGCAGGAGGACTAGCGGGATCACAGATACGCAGTATTTT
NA	NA	TRBV7-2	TRBJ1-5	CASSPNPTGNSNQPQHF	TGTGCCAGCAGCCCAAACCCCACAGGTAATAGCAATCAGCCCCAGCATTTT
NA	TRBD1	TRBV6-5	TRBJ1-5	CASSYSRDRGNQPQHF	TGTGCCAGCAGTTACTCTCGGGACAGGGGCAATCAGCCCCAGCATTTT
NA	NA	TRBV7-2	TRBJ1-3	CASSVAGGNTIYF	TGTGCCAGCAGCGTGGCAGGAGGAAACACCATATATTTT
NA	NA	TRBV7-9	TRBJ1-4	CASSLAPQGRGEKLFF	TGTGCCAGCAGCTTAGCGCCGCAGGGCAGGGGTGAAAAACTGTTTTTT
NA	NA	TRBV7-9	TRBJ1-4	CASSSRGRGSEKLFF	TGTGCCAGCAGCTCCCGGGGCAGGGGAAGCGAAAAACTGTTTTTT
many	NA	TRBV18	TRBJ1-6	CASSPGTAVPYNSPLHF	TGTGCCAGCTCACCAGGCACAGCCGTTCCATATAATTCACCCCTCCACTTT
NA	NA	TRBV30	TRBJ2-2	CACTGIASNTGELFF	TGTGCCTGTACAGGGATAGCTTCTAACACCGGGGAGCTGTTTTTT
once	NA	TRBV11-2	TRBJ1-2	CASSPTSDSIYGYTF	TGTGCCAGCAGCCCAACATCGGACAGCATATATGGCTACACCTTC
few	TRBD1	TRBV28	TRBJ1-1	CASSLLQGAEAFF	TGTGCCAGCAGTTTACTACAGGGGGCTGAAGCTTTCTTT
NA	TRBD2	TRBV7-6	TRBJ2-1	CASSFGRAAYNEQFF	TGTGCCAGCAGCTTCGGGAGGGCCGCCTACAATGAGCAGTTCTTC
NA	NA	TRBV7-2	TRBJ1-6	CASRFAGVRGSPLHF	TGTGCCAGCCGTTTCGCAGGGGTAAGGGGATCACCCCTCCACTTT
NA	NA	TRBV28	TRBJ1-5	CASSFLQGGNQPQHF	TGTGCCAGCAGTTTCCTTCAGGGCGGCAATCAGCCCCAGCATTTT
NA	NA	TRBV18	TRBJ2-2	CASSAMRGSTGELFF	TGTGCCAGCTCAGCGATGAGGGGGAGCACCGGGGAGCTGTTTTTT
NA	NA	TRBV6-5	TRBJ2-2	CASSYSASSTSGELFF	TGTGCCAGCAGTTACTCTGCTAGCTCGACGTCCGGGGAGCTGTTTTTT
NA	TRBD1	TRBV5-1	TRBJ2-7	CARMDRAGEQYF	TGCGCCAGAATGGACAGGGCGGGCGAGCAGTACTTC
NA	TRBD2	TRBV7-9	TRBJ2-1	CASSLTVAGPYNEQFF	TGTGCCAGCAGCTTAACTGTAGCGGGACCCTACAATGAGCAGTTCTTC
NA	NA	TRBV5-1	TRBJ2-7	CASSSNPTSSYEQYF	TGCGCCAGCAGCTCCAACCCGACTAGTTCCTACGAGCAGTACTTC
NA	NA	TRBV30	TRBJ2-3	CAWSLRGDTQYF	TGTGCCTGGAGTCTGAGGGGGGATACGCAGTATTTT
NA	NA	TRBV28	TRBJ1-1	CASSLSWNTEAFF	TGTGCCAGCAGTTTATCGTGGAACACTGAAGCTTTCTTT
NA	NA	TRBV28	TRBJ1-4	CASSLGGFATNEKLFF	TGTGCCAGCAGTTTGGGGGGTTTCGCAACTAATGAAAAACTGTTTTTT
NA	TRBD2	TRBV6-5	TRBJ2-3	CASNELAGGPDTQYF	TGTGCCAGCAACGAACTAGCGGGGGGGCCAGATACGCAGTATTTT
few	NA	TRBV7-2	TRBJ2-2	CASSLRTGQGTGELFF	TGTGCCAGCAGCTTAAGAACGGGTCAGGGCACCGGGGAGCTGTTTTTT
NA	NA	TRBV4-3	TRBJ2-5	CASSHQREGTQETQYF	TGCGCCAGCAGCCACCAAAGGGAAGGGACTCAAGAGACCCAGTACTTC
NA	TRBD2	TRBV6-1	TRBJ2-7	CASSEREGLRLYEQYF	TGTGCCAGCAGTGAAAGGGAGGGGCTCCGGCTCTACGAGCAGTACTTC